This T cell receptor beta chain was sequenced for a study of tumor-infiltrating lymphocytes in primary liver carcinoma. General study points: It was tumor-adjacent and tumor-blood pairs that overlapped less than tumor region pairs did.

Unsorted whole blood yielded blood RNA, and germline DNA was extracted as well. What was collected before surgery was four milliliters of peripheral blood. The CDR3 consists of 13 residues. Germline CDR1 and CDR2: KGHSH and LQKENI. TCR beta cDNA was made from 450 to 550 ng total RNA with a constant-region primer. Slightly modified ARM-PCR served as the procedure for the TCR beta libraries. These libraries came from three rounds of nested multiplex PCR. Both of the initial two PCR rounds ran for roughly 10 cycles and employed TRBV1-TRBV30 forward primers alongside a C-beta reverse primer. TCRdb re-called the multiplex PCR reads through MiXCR, storing one row per CDR3 protein. Of some 200,000 distinct CDR3 sequences listed, approximately 64% are singletons. Comment on this clonotype: What it binds is unknown. At one of its ends the junction is not consistent with the germline gene, which may arise from a read error.

This rearrangement joins TRBV18 to TRBJ1-4; D not resolved. The sequenced sample consisted of peripheral blood. The sequence was obtained from a woman aged 55-69 years with primary liver carcinoma and hepatitis B virus infection. The DNA of the CDR3 is TGTGCCAGCTCGCCACGACATGGAGAAAAACTGTTTTTT. Protein product: CASSPRHGEKLFF.